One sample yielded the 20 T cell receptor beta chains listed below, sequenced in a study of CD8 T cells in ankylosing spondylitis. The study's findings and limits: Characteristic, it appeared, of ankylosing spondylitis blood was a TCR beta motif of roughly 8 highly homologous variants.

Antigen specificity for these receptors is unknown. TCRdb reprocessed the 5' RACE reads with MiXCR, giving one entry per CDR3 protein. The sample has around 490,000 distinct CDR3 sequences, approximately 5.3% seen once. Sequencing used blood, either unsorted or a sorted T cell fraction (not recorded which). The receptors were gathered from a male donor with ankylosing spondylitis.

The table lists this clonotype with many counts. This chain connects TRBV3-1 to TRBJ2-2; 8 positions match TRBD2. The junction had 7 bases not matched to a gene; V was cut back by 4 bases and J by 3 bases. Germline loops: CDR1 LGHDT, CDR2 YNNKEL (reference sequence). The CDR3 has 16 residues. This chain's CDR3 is CASSRYSGVDTGELFF. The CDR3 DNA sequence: TGTGCCAGCAGCCGATATAGCGGGGTCGACACCGGGGAGCTGTTTTTT.

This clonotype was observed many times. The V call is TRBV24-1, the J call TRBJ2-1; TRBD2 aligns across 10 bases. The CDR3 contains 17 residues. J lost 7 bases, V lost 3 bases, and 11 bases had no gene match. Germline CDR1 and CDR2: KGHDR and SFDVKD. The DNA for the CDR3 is TGTGCCACCAGTGATGCCCGGGTAGCGGGGGGCTCTAATGAGCAGTTCTTC. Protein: CATSDARVAGGSNEQFF.

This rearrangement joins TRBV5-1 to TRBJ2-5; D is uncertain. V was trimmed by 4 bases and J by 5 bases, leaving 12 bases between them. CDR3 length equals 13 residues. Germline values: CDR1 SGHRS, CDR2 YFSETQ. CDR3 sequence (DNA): TGCGCCAGCAGCAGATTGTATGGGGAGACCCAGTACTTC. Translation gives CASSRLYGETQYF.

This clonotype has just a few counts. CDR3 nucleotide sequence: TGCGCCAGCAGCCAAGATCCTAACTATCCAGATACGCAGTATTTT. Protein: CASSQDPNYPDTQYF. The genes are TRBV4-3 and TRBJ2-3; no clear D. This CDR3 contains 15 residues. The germline CDR1 and CDR2 sequences are LGHNA and YSLEER. The V gene lost 0 bases and the J gene lost 4 bases, with 11 bases spanning the gap.

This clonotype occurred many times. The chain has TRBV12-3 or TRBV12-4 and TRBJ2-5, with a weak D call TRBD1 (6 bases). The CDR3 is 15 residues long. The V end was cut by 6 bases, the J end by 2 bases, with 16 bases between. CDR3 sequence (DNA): TGTGCCAGCAGCTTACCTGGGGGCCCGCAAGAGACCCAGTACTTC. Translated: CASSLPGGPQETQYF.

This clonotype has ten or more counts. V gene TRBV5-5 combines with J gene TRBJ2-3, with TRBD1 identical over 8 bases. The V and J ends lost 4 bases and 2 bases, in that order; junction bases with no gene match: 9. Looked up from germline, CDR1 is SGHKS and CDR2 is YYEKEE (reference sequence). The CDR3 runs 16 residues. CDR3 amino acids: CASSATGGQATDTQYF. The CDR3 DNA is TGTGCCAGCAGCGCGACCGGGGGACAGGCCACAGATACGCAGTATTTT.

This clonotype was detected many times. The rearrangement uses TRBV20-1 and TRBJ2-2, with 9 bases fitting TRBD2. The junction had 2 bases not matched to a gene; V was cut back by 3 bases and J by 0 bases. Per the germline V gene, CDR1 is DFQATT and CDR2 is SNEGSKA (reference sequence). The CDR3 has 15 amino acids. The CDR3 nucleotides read TGCAGTGCTAGCTCTAGCGGGACGAACACCGGGGAGCTGTTTTTT. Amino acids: CSASSSGTNTGELFF.

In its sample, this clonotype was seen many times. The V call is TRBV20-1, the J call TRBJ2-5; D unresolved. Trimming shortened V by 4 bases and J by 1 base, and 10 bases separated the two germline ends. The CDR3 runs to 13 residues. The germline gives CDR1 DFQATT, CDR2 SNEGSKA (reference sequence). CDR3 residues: CSAKKTLQETQYF. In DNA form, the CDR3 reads TGCAGTGCTAAAAAAACCCTCCAAGAGACCCAGTACTTC.

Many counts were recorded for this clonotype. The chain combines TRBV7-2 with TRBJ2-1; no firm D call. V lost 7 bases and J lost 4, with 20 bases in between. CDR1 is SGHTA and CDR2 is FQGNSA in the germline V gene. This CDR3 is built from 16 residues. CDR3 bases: TGTGCCAGCACCCTCGCAAATGGCTACCTGTACAATGAGCAGTTCTTC. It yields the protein CASTLANGYLYNEQFF.

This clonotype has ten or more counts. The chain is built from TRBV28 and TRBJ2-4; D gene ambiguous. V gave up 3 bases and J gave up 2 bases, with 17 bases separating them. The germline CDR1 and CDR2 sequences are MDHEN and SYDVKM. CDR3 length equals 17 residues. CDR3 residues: CASSLGNQMKTKNIQYF. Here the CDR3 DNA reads TGTGCCAGCAGTTTGGGGAACCAAATGAAGACCAAAAACATTCAGTACTTC.

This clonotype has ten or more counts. The CDR3 nucleotides read TGCGCCAGCAGCTTGGCGACAGCGTCCTACGAGCAGTACTTC. Its translation: CASSLATASYEQYF. The gene calls are TRBV5-1 and TRBJ2-7; tentative D call: TRBD1 (5 bases). The CDR3 spans 14 residues. Trimming took 0 bases from V and 1 from J, leaving 8 bases between them. CDR1 and CDR2 from the germline V gene are SGHRS and YFSETQ.

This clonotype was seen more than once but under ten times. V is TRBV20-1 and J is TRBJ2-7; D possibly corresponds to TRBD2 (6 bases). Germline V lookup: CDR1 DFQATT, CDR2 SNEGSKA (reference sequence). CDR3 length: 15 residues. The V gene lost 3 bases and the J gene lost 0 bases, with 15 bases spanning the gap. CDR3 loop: CSARRRDGYSYEQYF. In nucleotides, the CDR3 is TGCAGTGCTAGGCGGCGGGACGGGTACTCCTACGAGCAGTACTTC.

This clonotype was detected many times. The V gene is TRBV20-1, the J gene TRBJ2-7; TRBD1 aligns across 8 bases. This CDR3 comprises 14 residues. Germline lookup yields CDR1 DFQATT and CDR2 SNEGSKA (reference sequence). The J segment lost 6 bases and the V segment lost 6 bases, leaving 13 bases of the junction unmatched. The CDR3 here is CSALSGTGGFEQYF. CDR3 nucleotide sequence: TGCAGTGCCCTTAGTGGGACAGGAGGATTCGAGCAGTACTTC.

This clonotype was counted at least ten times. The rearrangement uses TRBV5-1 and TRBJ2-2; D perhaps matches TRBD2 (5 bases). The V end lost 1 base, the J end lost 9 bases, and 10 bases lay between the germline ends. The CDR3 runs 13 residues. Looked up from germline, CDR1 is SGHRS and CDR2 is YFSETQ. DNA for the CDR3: TGCGCCAGCAGCTTGAGTGAGGGCCGGGAGCTGTTTTTT. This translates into CASSLSEGRELFF.

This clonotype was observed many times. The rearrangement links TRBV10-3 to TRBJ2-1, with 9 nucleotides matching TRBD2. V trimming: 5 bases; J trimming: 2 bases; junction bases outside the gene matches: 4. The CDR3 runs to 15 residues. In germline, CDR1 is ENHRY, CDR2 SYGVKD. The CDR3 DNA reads TGTGCCATCAGTTTAAGACTAGCGGCCTACAATGAGCAGTTCTTC. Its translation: CAISLRLAAYNEQFF.

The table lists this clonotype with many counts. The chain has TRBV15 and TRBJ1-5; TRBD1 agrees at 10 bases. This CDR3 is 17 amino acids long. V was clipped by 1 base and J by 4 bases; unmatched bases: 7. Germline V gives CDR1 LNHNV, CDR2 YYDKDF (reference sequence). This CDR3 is CATSRGRGTGVNQPQHF. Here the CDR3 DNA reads TGTGCCACCAGCAGAGGACGGGGGACAGGGGTGAATCAGCCCCAGCATTTT.

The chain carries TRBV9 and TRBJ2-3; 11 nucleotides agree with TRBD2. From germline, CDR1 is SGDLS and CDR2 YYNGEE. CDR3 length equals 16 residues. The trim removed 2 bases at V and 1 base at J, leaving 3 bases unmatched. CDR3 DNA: TGTGCCAGCAGCGTTAGCGGGGGGGCGGGCACAGATACGCAGTATTTT. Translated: CASSVSGGAGTDTQYF.

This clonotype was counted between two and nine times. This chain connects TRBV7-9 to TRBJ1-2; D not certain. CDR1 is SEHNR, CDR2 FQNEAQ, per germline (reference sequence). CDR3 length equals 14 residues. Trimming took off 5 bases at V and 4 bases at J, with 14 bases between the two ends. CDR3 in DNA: TGTGCCAGCAGCCTGTCCCAAGGCACCTATGGCTACACCTTC. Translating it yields CASSLSQGTYGYTF. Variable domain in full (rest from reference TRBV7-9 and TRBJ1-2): DTGVSQNPRHKITKRGQNVTFRCDPISEHNRLYWYRQTLGQGPEFLTYFQNEAQLEKSRLLSDRFSAERPKGSFSTLEIQRTEQGDSAMYLCASSLSQGTYGYTFGSGTRLTVV.

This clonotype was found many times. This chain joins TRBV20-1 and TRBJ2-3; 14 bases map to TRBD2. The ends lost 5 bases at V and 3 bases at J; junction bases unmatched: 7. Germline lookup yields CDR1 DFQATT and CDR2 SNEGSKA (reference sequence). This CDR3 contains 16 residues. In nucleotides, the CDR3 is TGCAGTGCTTCCGGACTAGCGGGGGGTGGGACAGATACGCAGTATTTT. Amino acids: CSASGLAGGGTDTQYF.

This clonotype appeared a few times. The CDR3 spells CASSLRGGNTGELFF. The CDR3 nucleotides read TGTGCCAGCAGCTTACGGGGGGGGAACACCGGGGAGCTGTTTTTT. J is TRBJ2-2 and V is TRBV11-3; 8 bases line up with TRBD2. V was pared by 2 bases and J by 1 base, with 0 bases of the junction left unmatched. This CDR3 is built from 15 residues. Germline CDR1 SGHNT, CDR2 YENEEA.